This TCR beta chain was sequenced during a study of T cells after yellow fever vaccination. Notes on the study in general: Researchers noted that a small share of clonotypes showed up in both CD4 and CD8 compartments. The secondary response showed a weaker magnitude and a faster peak, day 5 versus 15. The booster response re-showed most primary clones: about 96% CD4, around 85% CD8.

This clonotype has only a few counts. What it recognizes is unknown. The CDR3 runs 16 residues. J was trimmed by 3 bases and V by 6 bases; bases with no gene match: 5. The 5'RACE template-switching step produced TCR cDNA and added a universal primer site and UMIs. TCRdb reprocessed the 5' RACE reads with MiXCR, giving one entry per CDR3 protein. The data contain about 170,000 distinct CDR3 sequences, about 10% of them singletons. This sequence originates from a man aged 18 to 30 who received the YFV17D yellow fever vaccine. The specimen was CD8+ T cells sorted from PBMCs, collected 15 days after the yellow fever booster vaccination. The chain employs TRBV12-3 or TRBV12-4 and TRBJ2-1; 13 bases match TRBD2. CDR3 DNA: TGTGCCAGCAGACGACTAGCGGGGGGTTACTACAATGAGCAGTTCTTC. This codes for CASRRLAGGYYNEQFF.